The rows below give T cell receptor beta chains drawn from one sample of a study of cytomegalovirus exposure and HLA in healthy donors. Some clones are missing from TCRdb's copy, which holds only in-frame ones; the method was immunoSEQ multiplex PCR. The table shows 150,000 or so clones, with roughly 70% occurring only once. Sequencing was performed on PBMCs. The receptors shown here come from a man younger than 45 in good health and CMV-seronegative. CDR3s include the opening cysteine and the closing phenylalanine or tryptophan. The order of the fields is CDR3 DNA, CDR3 protein, clone size, J gene, D gene, V gene, CDR3 length. The D gene is left open where the match is weak. The size field is filled for only some rows; it gives once, few, many or a size class.

CDR3nt: TGTGCCAGCAGTTTGGCAGGGGGTGTGCACGAGCAGTACTTC
CDR3aa: CASSLAGGVHEQYF
abundance: -
j_gene: TRBJ2-7
d_gene: TRBD1
v_gene: TRBV27
len: 14

CDR3nt: TGTGCCAGCAGTTTACGTGCCAGTTATGAAGCTTTCTTT
CDR3aa: CASSLRASYEAFF
abundance: -
j_gene: TRBJ1-1
d_gene: -
v_gene: TRBV28
len: 13

CDR3nt: TGTGCCAGTCTCCGGGTCAGAGGAGTCAATGAGCAGTTCTTC
CDR3aa: CASLRVRGVNEQFF
abundance: -
j_gene: TRBJ2-1
d_gene: -
v_gene: TRBV6-4
len: 14

CDR3nt: TGCGCCAGCAGCACAAGACAGGGGAGGACCTACGAGCAGTACTTC
CDR3aa: CASSTRQGRTYEQYF
abundance: -
j_gene: TRBJ2-7
d_gene: TRBD1
v_gene: TRBV5-1
len: 15

CDR3nt: TGCGCCAGCAGCCAAGACAGGGTTGCTAATGAAAAACTGTTTTTT
CDR3aa: CASSQDRVANEKLFF
abundance: -
j_gene: TRBJ1-4
d_gene: -
v_gene: TRBV4-1
len: 15

CDR3nt: TGTGCCAGCAAGCGGACAGGGACCGACGAGCAGTACTTC
CDR3aa: CASKRTGTDEQYF
abundance: few
j_gene: TRBJ2-7
d_gene: TRBD1
v_gene: TRBV5-4
len: 13

CDR3nt: TGCGCCAGCAGCCAAGATAGGGACAGCGCCTACGAGCAGTACTTC
CDR3aa: CASSQDRDSAYEQYF
abundance: -
j_gene: TRBJ2-7
d_gene: TRBD1
v_gene: TRBV4-3
len: 15

CDR3nt: TGTGCCTGGAGCCCATACCGACAGGGGACGGGCTACACCTTC
CDR3aa: CAWSPYRQGTGYTF
abundance: once
j_gene: TRBJ1-2
d_gene: TRBD1
v_gene: TRBV30
len: 14

CDR3nt: TGTGCCAGCAGCCAAAGACTAGCGGGGGGCCAAGAGACCCAGTACTTC
CDR3aa: CASSQRLAGGQETQYF
abundance: -
j_gene: TRBJ2-5
d_gene: TRBD2
v_gene: TRBV7-6
len: 16

CDR3nt: TGTGCCAGCAGCCCGTCGGGAAACACCATATATTTT
CDR3aa: CASSPSGNTIYF
abundance: -
j_gene: TRBJ1-3
d_gene: -
v_gene: TRBV7-9
len: 12

CDR3nt: TGTGCCAGCAGTCAAGCGGCGCGGGGGAGCACTGAAGCTTTCTTT
CDR3aa: CASSQAARGSTEAFF
abundance: few
j_gene: TRBJ1-1
d_gene: -
v_gene: TRBV14
len: 15

CDR3nt: TGTGCCAGTAGTAGCGCTCCAGGGGCCTACGAGCAGTACTTC
CDR3aa: CASSSAPGAYEQYF
abundance: -
j_gene: TRBJ2-7
d_gene: -
v_gene: TRBV19
len: 14

CDR3nt: TGTGCCAGCATACCCTCGGACAGGGGGCAAGAGACCCAGTACTTC
CDR3aa: CASIPSDRGQETQYF
abundance: few
j_gene: TRBJ2-5
d_gene: TRBD1
v_gene: TRBV6-1
len: 15

CDR3nt: TGTGCCAGCAGCGTAAAGGGAGGTACAGGTATACCGGGGGAGCAGTACTTC
CDR3aa: CASSVKGGTGIPGEQYF
abundance: -
j_gene: TRBJ2-7
d_gene: -
v_gene: TRBV9
len: 17

CDR3nt: TGTGCCTGGAATAATCCGGGACACGACCACTATGGCTACACCTTC
CDR3aa: CAWNNPGHDHYGYTF
abundance: -
j_gene: TRBJ1-2
d_gene: -
v_gene: TRBV30
len: 15

CDR3nt: TGTGCCAGCCTCAAACAGGGGATGAACACTGAAGCTTTCTTT
CDR3aa: CASLKQGMNTEAFF
abundance: -
j_gene: TRBJ1-1
d_gene: TRBD1
v_gene: TRBV2
len: 14

CDR3nt: TGCAGTGCTACAGGGGGCAATGAGCAGTTCTTC
CDR3aa: CSATGGNEQFF
abundance: few
j_gene: TRBJ2-1
d_gene: TRBD1
v_gene: TRBV20-1
len: 11

CDR3nt: TGCGCCAGCAGTCCCCCAAGGGGGAGTAGCACAGATACGCAGTATTTT
CDR3aa: CASSPPRGSSTDTQYF
abundance: -
j_gene: TRBJ2-3
d_gene: -
v_gene: TRBV23-1
len: 16

CDR3nt: TGTGCCAGCAGTGGGACAGGGATCCCCGGGGAGCTGTTTTTT
CDR3aa: CASSGTGIPGELFF
abundance: -
j_gene: TRBJ2-2
d_gene: TRBD1
v_gene: TRBV6-1
len: 14

CDR3nt: TGCGCCAGCAGCTGGACTAGCGGGGTTTACAATGAGCAGTTCTTC
CDR3aa: CASSWTSGVYNEQFF
abundance: -
j_gene: TRBJ2-1
d_gene: TRBD2
v_gene: TRBV5-1
len: 15

CDR3nt: TGCAGCGTTGGGGACAGGGGGCGGGCTAACTATGGCTACACCTTC
CDR3aa: CSVGDRGRANYGYTF
abundance: -
j_gene: TRBJ1-2
d_gene: TRBD1
v_gene: TRBV29-1
len: 15

CDR3nt: TGTGCCAGCAGGCGAACTAATGAAAAACTGTTTTTT
CDR3aa: CASRRTNEKLFF
abundance: -
j_gene: TRBJ1-4
d_gene: -
v_gene: TRBV6-6
len: 12

CDR3nt: TGTGCCAGCAGCTTAATTGGACAACAGAACACTGAAGCTTTCTTT
CDR3aa: CASSLIGQQNTEAFF
abundance: -
j_gene: TRBJ1-1
d_gene: -
v_gene: TRBV7-2
len: 15

CDR3nt: TGTGCCAGCAGTTCCTCGACAGGGGGCGGCTACACCTTC
CDR3aa: CASSSSTGGGYTF
abundance: -
j_gene: TRBJ1-2
d_gene: TRBD1
v_gene: TRBV6-5
len: 13

CDR3nt: TGCAGCGCCAGAGGAGGACAGGGATCAGATACGCAGTATTTT
CDR3aa: CSARGGQGSDTQYF
abundance: -
j_gene: TRBJ2-3
d_gene: TRBD1
v_gene: TRBV29-1
len: 14